This T cell receptor beta chain was obtained from a study of T cell responses to AZD1222 COVID-19 vaccine listed by TCRdb under 2021. The study in broad terms: A total of over 230 trial participants underwent TCR sequencing, of whom 200 to 220 had received two doses of AZD1222 and roughly 26 had received two doses of the MenACWY control vaccine. Trial participants were enrolled into age subgroups of 18-55, 56-69 and 70-plus years, which contained approximately 150, 28 and 58 TCR-sequenced participants, respectively.

The investigation overall reported the following: Because no samples from the day 14 peak response were available, repertoires could be characterized only after the peak T cell response. Only five to seven AZD1222 recipients were SARS-CoV-2 seropositive at baseline, limiting conclusions about previously exposed vaccinees. After two AZD1222 doses, spike-specific TCR breadth and depth were significantly higher than at day 0 and than in MenACWY recipients. Reportedly, almost half of the unique spike-specific TCRs recognized epitopes lying outside the regions that are mutated in the B.1.351 and B.1.1.7 variants. In the small 56-69-year group, the increase in depth fell short of significance, most likely because of low power. The vaccine-associated CD4 TCRs covered the entire spike protein, and the dominant responses fell in regions 160-218 and 743-854. Participants were mostly white British and included more females than males, and it was suggested by the authors that clonal diversity may have been underestimated.

The CDR3 regions of human TCRbeta chains were analyzed by immunosequencing. Per the source publication's procedure: Repertoire TCRs were matched against a reference library of SARS-CoV-2-specific TCRs generated with the MIRA antigen-specificity platform. Breadth meant the fraction of unique TCRs that were SARS-CoV-2-associated, whereas depth meant the fraction of total T cells that were SARS-CoV-2-associated. Using the MIRA data, every spike-specific TCR was mapped to the spike region that the TCR reacted to and assigned to either a CD4 or a CD8 class. Log10-transformed breadth and depth values were compared by one-way ANOVA with Sidak's multiple comparisons tests. The immuneACCESS repertoire file appears here via TCRdb, limited to in-frame rearrangements. These files lack a portion of the clones; in checked studies, under half of the deficit traces to unresolved V genes, and the cause of the others is not known. V and J calls and clone size come straight from that table; D and trimming were deduced from the DNA. For this sample the table gives tens of thousands of clones, of which approximately 83% were detected only once. The ten most abundant clones make up about 6.3% of the sample.

The time point label on this specimen signifies: about 28 days (+/-7) after the second vaccine dose. Because spike-specific TCR depth and breadth did not differ between the two schedules, AZD1222 recipients who got a second dose at roughly 4 weeks were pooled with those who got a second dose at roughly 12 weeks. The vaccinee samples were drawn from two UK trials, COV001 and COV002, one of which was a single-blind randomized controlled phase 2/3 trial testing AZD1222 (ChAdOx1 nCoV-19) in healthy adults. For TCRbeta chain sequencing, PBMC samples were collected from trial participants at day 0 and at day 28 after the second dose. In the case of this clone: No antigen is known for it. Base qualities are not recorded, but no much larger clone differs from it by a single base.

The input for sequencing was peripheral blood, taken 28 days after the second AZD1222 dose. This TCR derives from an adult who received the AZD1222 COVID-19 vaccine.

This receptor has the CDR3 CASTIGTGGFDEQYF. DNA sequence: TGCGCCAGCACCATAGGGACAGGGGGCTTCGACGAGCAGTACTTC. The rearrangement combines TRBV5-1 with TRBJ2-7, and 12 junctional nucleotides match TRBD1. Taken from the germline V gene, the CDR1 and CDR2 loops are SGHRS and YFSETQ. From cysteine to phenylalanine, the CDR3 is 15 amino acids long. Only the CDR3 portion is preserved as DNA: 45 bases, with reading frame beginning at the first base. Clipping removes 6 bases from V and 5 bases from J, with 9 as the unmatched junction base count.